The source of this T cell receptor (beta chain) is a study of T cells after yellow fever vaccination. TCRdb passed the 5' RACE reads through MiXCR, listing each CDR3 protein once. The sample records 300,000 to 450,000 distinct CDR3 sequences, roughly 8.3% being singletons. The germline gives CDR1 SGHAT, CDR2 FQNNGV. Between the trimmed V and J ends, which lost 0 bases and 1 base, there was a span of 10 bases. The CDR3 is made up of 16 amino acids. This clonotype appeared a few times. This chain uses TRBV11-2 with TRBJ2-4, with D hard to call. The clonotype was recovered from a man between 18 and 29 years old who received the YFV17D yellow fever vaccine. The sample here was PBMCs, taken roughly 46 days after the first yellow fever vaccination. In nucleotides, the CDR3 is TGTGCCAGCAGCTTAGAACCAGCCCAGGCCAAAAACATTCAGTACTTC. Protein sequence: CASSLEPAQAKNIQYF.